The present entry profiles one T cell receptor beta chain with its context. Just one base apart from a much larger clone, this may be a read error. The sorted Tregs were CD4+CD25+CD127-/low cells. After constant-region reverse-primer amplification, full-length variable regions underwent semi-nested PCR with Nested Universal Primer A. Using its own MiXCR run on the 5' RACE reads, TCRdb lists one record per CDR3 protein. The sample shows some 30,000 distinct CDR3 sequences, roughly 27% of them seen only once. The CDR3 is made up of 15 amino acids. CDR1 and CDR2 (germline): DFQATT, SNEGSKA (reference sequence). Unmatched junction bases numbered 8, after V lost 4 bases and J lost 2 bases.

What was sequenced was tumor-infiltrating Tregs sorted from the breast tumor. This TCR was sampled from a female donor with breast cancer. The chain employs TRBV20-1 and TRBJ2-1; 7 bases map to TRBD2. DNA of the CDR3: TGCAGTGCTAACACGGCGGGAGACACCTACAATGAGCAGTTCTTC. It specifies CSANTAGDTYNEQFF.